The 2 T cell receptor beta chains in this list originate from one sample, sequenced in a study of cytomegalovirus exposure and HLA in healthy donors. Sequencing was performed with immunoSEQ multiplex PCR; in TCRdb, only in-frame clones are kept and a portion is missing. Of about 330,000 clones in the sample, about nine tenths are singletons; the top ten hold about 0.91%. The specimen was PBMCs. These TCRs come from a woman aged 18-35 years in good health and CMV-seronegative.

The genes are TRBV9 and TRBJ2-1, with a weak D call TRBD1 (6 bases). V dropped 4 bases and J dropped 5 bases, with 19 bases sitting between them. The germline CDR1 and CDR2 sequences are SGDLS and YYNGEE. There are 16 residues in the CDR3. CDR3 sequence reads: CASSLSRDTVNNEQFF. The CDR3, as DNA: TGTGCCAGCAGCCTTTCCCGGGACACGGTCAACAATGAGCAGTTCTTC.

In nucleotides, the CDR3 is TGTGCCATCAGAGCTCCCGAAGGGGGCAACACTGAAGCTTTCTTT. It is translated as CAIRAPEGGNTEAFF. V and J are TRBV10-3 and TRBJ1-1; 7 bases are a match to TRBD1. Trimming removed 6 bases from V and 2 bases from J; junction bases left unmatched: 9. CDR1 is ENHRY, CDR2 SYGVKD, per germline. The length of the CDR3 is 15 residues.